These T cell receptor beta chains were read from a single sample in a study. In TCRdb, the RT-PCR reads were re-called with MiXCR into one record per CDR3 protein. The sample lists around 700,000 distinct CDR3 sequences; 12% to 15% were seen once. The specimen was memory CD4+ T cells from blood. Receptors were obtained from a female donor in good health, serving as a healthy control. Each CDR3 is given without its conserved first and last residue. A row's size may be missing; if present it is once, few, many or a size class.

cdr3_aa j_call clone_size v_call
ASSRRGPGEAF TRBJ1-1 NA TRBV18
ASSLNAGLAYEQY TRBJ2-7 many TRBV7-2
ATTETNSYNEQF TRBJ2-1 NA TRBV10-3
SAREPGQGIYSNQPQH TRBJ1-5 many TRBV20-1
ASSPNPGQGAGETQY TRBJ2-5 NA TRBV7-6
ASGLGTGQGYT TRBJ1-2 few TRBV12-5
ASSPPDRDELFYGYT TRBJ1-2 NA TRBV18
ASSQEKRGLGGNEQF TRBJ2-1 NA TRBV3-1
ATSRDSSNQPQH TRBJ1-5 NA TRBV15
ASSLGGLVLGEQY TRBJ2-7 few TRBV7-9
SAGRGSSGNTIY TRBJ1-3 NA TRBV20-1
ASSLAAGPYTEAF TRBJ1-1 many TRBV5-1
ASSRLVNEQF TRBJ2-1 many TRBV7-2
ASSRTVGPREQY TRBJ2-7 few TRBV27
ASGLAGGAGYNEQF TRBJ2-1 few TRBV28
ASSERPGLDTDTQY TRBJ2-3 NA TRBV7-2
ASSPLIEETQY TRBJ2-5 few TRBV18
ASSPRLWDTQY TRBJ2-3 few TRBV9
ATRPGLPSPTDTQY TRBJ2-3 NA TRBV24-1
ASSLGWGYGYT TRBJ1-2 many TRBV12-3/TRBV12-4
ASSLRDSQGPSNTGELF TRBJ2-2 many TRBV4-2